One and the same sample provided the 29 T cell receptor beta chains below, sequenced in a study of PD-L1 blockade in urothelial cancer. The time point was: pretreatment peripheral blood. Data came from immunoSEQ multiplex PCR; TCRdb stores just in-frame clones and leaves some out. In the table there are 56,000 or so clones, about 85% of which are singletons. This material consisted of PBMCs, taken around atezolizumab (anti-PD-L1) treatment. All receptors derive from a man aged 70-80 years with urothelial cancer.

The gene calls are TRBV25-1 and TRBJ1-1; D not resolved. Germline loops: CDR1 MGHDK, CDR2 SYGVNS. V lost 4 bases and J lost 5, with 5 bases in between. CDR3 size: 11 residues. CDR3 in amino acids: CASSGETEAFF. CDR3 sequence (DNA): TGTGCCAGCAGTGGAGAGACTGAAGCTTTCTTT.

CDR3 nucleotide sequence: TGTGCCAGCAGAGCGGTTTTCACCGGGGAGCTGTTTTTT. Protein: CASRAVFTGELFF. The V and J genes are TRBV6-1 and TRBJ2-2; possible D gene TRBD2, 5 bases. Germline values: CDR1 MNHNS, CDR2 SASEGT. V lost 6 bases, J lost 4 bases, and 9 bases lay in between. This CDR3 is built from 13 residues.

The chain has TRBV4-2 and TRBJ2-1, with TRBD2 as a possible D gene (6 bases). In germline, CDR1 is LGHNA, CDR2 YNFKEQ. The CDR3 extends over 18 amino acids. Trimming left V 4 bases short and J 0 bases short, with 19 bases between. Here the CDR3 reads CASSPKGGLESSYNEQFF. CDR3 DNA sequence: TGTGCCAGCAGCCCGAAGGGAGGTCTAGAAAGCTCCTACAATGAGCAGTTCTTC.

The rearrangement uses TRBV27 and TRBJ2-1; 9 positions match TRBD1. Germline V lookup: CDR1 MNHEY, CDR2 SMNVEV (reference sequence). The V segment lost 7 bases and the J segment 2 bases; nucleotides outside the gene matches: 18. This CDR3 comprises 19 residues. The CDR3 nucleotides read TGTGCCAGCAAATGGGAGGAAAGTTCCGGGACAGGGACCTACAATGAGCAGTTCTTC. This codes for CASKWEESSGTGTYNEQFF.

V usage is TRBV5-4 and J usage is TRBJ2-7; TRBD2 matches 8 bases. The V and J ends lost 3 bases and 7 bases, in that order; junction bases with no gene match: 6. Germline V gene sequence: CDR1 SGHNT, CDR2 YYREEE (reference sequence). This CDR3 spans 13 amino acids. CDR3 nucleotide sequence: TGTGCCAGCAGCTCGGGACTAGACGGGGAGCAGTACTTC. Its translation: CASSSGLDGEQYF.

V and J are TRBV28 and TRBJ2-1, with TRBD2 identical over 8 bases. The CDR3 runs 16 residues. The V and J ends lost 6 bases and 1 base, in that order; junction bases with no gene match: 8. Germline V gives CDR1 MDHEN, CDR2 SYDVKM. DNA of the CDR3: TGTGCCAGCAGATCCCTAGCGGGTGGGTCCTACAATGAGCAGTTCTTC. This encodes CASRSLAGGSYNEQFF.

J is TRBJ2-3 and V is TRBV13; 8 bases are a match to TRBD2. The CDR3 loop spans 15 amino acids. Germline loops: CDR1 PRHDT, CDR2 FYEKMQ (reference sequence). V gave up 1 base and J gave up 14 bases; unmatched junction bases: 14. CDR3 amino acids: CASSLVRLAFQYAYF. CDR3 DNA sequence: TGTGCCAGCAGCTTAGTTAGACTAGCGTTCCAATACGCGTATTTT.

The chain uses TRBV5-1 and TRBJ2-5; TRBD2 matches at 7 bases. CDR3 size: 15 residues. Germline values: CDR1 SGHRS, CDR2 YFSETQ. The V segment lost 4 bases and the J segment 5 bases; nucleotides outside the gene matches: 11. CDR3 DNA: TGCGCCAGCAGCCCCGCCGGGGGGTGGTGGGAGACCCAGTACTTC. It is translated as CASSPAGGWWETQYF.

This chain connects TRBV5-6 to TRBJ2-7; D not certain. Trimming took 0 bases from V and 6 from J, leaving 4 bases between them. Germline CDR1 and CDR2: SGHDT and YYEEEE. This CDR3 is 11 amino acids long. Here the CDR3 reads CASSLELEQYF. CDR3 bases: TGTGCCAGCAGCTTGGAACTCGAGCAGTACTTC.

Here the CDR3 reads CASGQGRAYEKLFF. The DNA for the CDR3 is TGTGCCAGCGGACAGGGGAGGGCGTACGAAAAACTGTTTTTT. The chain has TRBV2 and TRBJ1-4; 9 nucleotides match TRBD1. The CDR3 covers 14 residues. J was trimmed by 8 bases and V by 8 bases; bases with no gene match: 9. Germline V lookup: CDR1 SNHLY, CDR2 FYNNEI.

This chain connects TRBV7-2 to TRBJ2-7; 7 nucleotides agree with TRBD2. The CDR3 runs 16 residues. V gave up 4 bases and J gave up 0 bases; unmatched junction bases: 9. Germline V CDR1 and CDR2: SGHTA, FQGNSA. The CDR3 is CASSSEGLFYSYEQYF. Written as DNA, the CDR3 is TGTGCCAGCAGCTCGGAGGGACTATTCTACTCCTACGAGCAGTACTTC. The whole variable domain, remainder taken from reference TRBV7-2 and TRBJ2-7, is GAGVSQSPSNKVTEKGKDVELRCDPISGHTALYWYRQSLGQGLEFLIYFQGNSAPDKSGLPSDRFSAERTGGSVSTLTIQRTQQEDSAVYLCASSSEGLFYSYEQYFGPGTRLTVT.

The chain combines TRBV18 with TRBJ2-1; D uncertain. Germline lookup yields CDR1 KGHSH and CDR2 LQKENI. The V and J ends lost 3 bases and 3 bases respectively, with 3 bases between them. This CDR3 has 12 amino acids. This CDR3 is CASSPNYNEQFF. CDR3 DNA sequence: TGTGCCAGCTCACCCAACTACAATGAGCAGTTCTTC.

CDR3 nucleotide sequence: TGTGCCAGCAGCGTACAGGGGGCAACTAATGAAAAACTGTTTTTT. Translating it yields CASSVQGATNEKLFF. The V call is TRBV9, the J call TRBJ1-4; 7 bases agree with TRBD1. V lost 1 base to trimming and J lost 0 bases; unmatched junction nucleotides: 0. Per germline, CDR1 SGDLS and CDR2 YYNGEE. The CDR3 spans 15 residues.

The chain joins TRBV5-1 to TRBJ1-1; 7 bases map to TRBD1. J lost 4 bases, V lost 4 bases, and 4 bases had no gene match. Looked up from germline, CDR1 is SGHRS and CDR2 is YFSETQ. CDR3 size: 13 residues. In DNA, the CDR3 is TGCGCCAGCAGCCTTAGGGGGCCCACTGAAGCTTTCTTT. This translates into CASSLRGPTEAFF.

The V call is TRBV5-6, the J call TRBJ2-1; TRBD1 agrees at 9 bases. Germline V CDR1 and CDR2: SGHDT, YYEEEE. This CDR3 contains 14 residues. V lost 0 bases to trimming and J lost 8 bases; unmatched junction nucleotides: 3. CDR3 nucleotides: TGTGCCAGCAGCTTGGGACAGGGGGTATATGAGCAGTTCTTC. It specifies CASSLGQGVYEQFF.

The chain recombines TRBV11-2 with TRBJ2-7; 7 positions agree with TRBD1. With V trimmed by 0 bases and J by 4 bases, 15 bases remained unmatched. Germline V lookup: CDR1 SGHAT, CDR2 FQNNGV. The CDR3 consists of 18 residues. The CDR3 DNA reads TGTGCCAGCAGCTTAGAGGCGAACGAACAGGGGTTCATGTACGAGCAGTACTTC. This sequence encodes CASSLEANEQGFMYEQYF.

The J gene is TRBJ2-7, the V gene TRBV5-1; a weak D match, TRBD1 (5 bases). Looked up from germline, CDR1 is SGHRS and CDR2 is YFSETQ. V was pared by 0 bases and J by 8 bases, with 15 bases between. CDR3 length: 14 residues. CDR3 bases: TGCGCCAGCAGCTTGGGACAGCAAAGTAACAAGCAGTACTTC. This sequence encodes CASSLGQQSNKQYF.

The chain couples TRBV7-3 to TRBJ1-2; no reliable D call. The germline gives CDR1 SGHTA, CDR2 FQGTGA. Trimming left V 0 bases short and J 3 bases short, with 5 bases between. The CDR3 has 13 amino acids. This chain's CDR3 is CASSLTEDYGYTF. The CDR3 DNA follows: TGTGCCAGCAGCTTAACGGAGGACTATGGCTACACCTTC.

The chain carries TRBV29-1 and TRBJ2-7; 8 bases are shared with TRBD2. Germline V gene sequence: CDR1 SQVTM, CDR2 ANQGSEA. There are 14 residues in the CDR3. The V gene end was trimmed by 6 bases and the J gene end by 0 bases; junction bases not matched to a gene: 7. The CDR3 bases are TGCAGCGTCCGGGAGGGGGAATTCTCCTACGAGCAGTACTTC. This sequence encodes CSVREGEFSYEQYF.

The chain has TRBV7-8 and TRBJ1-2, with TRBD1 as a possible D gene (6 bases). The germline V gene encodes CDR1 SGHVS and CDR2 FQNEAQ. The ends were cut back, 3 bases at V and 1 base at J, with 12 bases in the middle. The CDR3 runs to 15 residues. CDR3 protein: CASSFRTAFNYGYTF. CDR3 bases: TGTGCCAGCAGCTTCAGGACAGCGTTTAACTATGGCTACACCTTC.

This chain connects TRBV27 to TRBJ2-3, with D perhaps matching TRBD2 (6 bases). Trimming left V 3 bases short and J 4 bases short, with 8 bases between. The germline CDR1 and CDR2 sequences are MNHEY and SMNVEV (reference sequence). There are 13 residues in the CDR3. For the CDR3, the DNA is TGTGCCAGCAGTTTGACTAGTGCAGATACGCAGTATTTT. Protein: CASSLTSADTQYF.

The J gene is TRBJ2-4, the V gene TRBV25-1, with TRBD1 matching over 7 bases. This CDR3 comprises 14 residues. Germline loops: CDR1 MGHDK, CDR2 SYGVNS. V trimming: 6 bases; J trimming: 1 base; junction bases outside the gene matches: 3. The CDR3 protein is CASRETGAKNIQYF. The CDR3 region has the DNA TGTGCCAGCAGGGAGACAGGGGCCAAAAACATTCAGTACTTC.

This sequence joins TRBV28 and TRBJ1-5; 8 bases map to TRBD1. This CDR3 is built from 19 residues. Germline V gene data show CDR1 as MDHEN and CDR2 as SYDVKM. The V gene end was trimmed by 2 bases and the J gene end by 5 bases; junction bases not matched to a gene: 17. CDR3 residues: CASSLRRVWGQVSDQPQHF. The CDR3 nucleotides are TGTGCCAGCAGTTTAAGAAGAGTTTGGGGACAGGTCTCCGATCAGCCCCAGCATTTT.

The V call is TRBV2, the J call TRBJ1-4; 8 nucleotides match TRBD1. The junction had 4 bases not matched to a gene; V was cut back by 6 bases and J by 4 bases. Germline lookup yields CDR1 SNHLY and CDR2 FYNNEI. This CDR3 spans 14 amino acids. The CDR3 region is CASRLQGGNEKLFF. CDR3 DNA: TGTGCCAGCAGACTACAGGGGGGTAATGAAAAACTGTTTTTT.

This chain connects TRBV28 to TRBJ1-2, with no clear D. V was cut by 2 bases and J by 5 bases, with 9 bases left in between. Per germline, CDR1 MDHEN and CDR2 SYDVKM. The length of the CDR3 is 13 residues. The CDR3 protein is CASSLSGPYGYTF. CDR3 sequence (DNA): TGTGCCAGCAGTTTAAGCGGTCCTTATGGCTACACCTTC.

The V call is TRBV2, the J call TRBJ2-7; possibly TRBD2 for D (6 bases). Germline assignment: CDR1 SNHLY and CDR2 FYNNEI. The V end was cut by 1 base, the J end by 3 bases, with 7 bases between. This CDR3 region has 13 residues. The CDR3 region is CASSEGDFYEQYF. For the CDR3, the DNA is TGTGCCAGCAGTGAAGGGGACTTCTACGAGCAGTACTTC.

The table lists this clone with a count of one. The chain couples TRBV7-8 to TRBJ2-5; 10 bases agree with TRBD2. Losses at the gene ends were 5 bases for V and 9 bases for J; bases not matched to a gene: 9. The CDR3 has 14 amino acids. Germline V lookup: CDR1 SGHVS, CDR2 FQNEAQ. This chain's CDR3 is CASSKPSGGLSQYF. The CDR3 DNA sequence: TGTGCCAGCAGCAAGCCTAGCGGGGGCCTGTCCCAGTACTTC.

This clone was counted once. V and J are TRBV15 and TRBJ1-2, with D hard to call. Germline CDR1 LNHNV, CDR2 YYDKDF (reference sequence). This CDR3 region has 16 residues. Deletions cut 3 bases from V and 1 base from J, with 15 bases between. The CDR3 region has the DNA TGTGCCACCAGCAGGGCTTTGCTTGGAGATAACTATGGCTACACCTTC. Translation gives CATSRALLGDNYGYTF. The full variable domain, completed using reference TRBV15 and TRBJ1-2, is DAMVIQNPRYQVTQFGKPVTLSCSQTLNHNVMYWYQQKSSQAPKLLFHYYDKDFNNEADTPDNFQSRRPNTSFCFLDIRSPGLGDTAMYLCATSRALLGDNYGYTFGSGTRLTVV.

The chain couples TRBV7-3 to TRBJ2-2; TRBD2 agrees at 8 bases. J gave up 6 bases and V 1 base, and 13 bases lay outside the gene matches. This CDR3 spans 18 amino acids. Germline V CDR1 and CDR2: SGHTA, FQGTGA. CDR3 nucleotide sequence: TGTGCCAGCAGCTTAAACGCCCCGGGACTAGGAAAAGCCGGGGAGCTGTTTTTT. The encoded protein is CASSLNAPGLGKAGELFF.